Below are 6 T cell receptor beta chains sequenced from a single sample in a study of blood T cell repertoires in COVID-19. Profiled with immunoSEQ multiplex PCR; TCRdb holds only in-frame clones, not every one. The sample carries tens of thousands of clones, less than 85% recorded once. Sequenced: peripheral blood. These receptors were collected from a woman between 50 and 59 years old with active or convalescent COVID-19.

Many counts were recorded for this clone. This chain joins TRBV11-2 and TRBJ2-7; TRBD2 is a possible D gene (5 bases). CDR3 length: 12 amino acids. CDR1 and CDR2 (germline): SGHAT, FQNNGV. The V end lost 2 bases, the J end lost 7 bases, and 9 bases lay between the germline ends. The CDR3 sequence: CASSLRTGEQYF. The DNA for the CDR3 is TGTGCCAGCAGCTTAAGGACTGGGGAGCAGTACTTC.

The chain uses TRBV28 and TRBJ1-6; D unresolved. The V gene's germline CDR1 is MDHEN and CDR2 SYDVKM. The V end was cut by 1 base, the J end by 7 bases, with 14 bases between. This CDR3 spans 16 amino acids. The CDR3 region is CASSLYATRANSPLHF. In nucleotides, the CDR3 is TGTGCCAGCAGTTTATACGCTACCCGAGCGAATTCACCCCTCCACTTT. The whole variable domain, filled in from reference TRBV28 and TRBJ1-6, reads DVKVTQSSRYLVKRTGEKVFLECVQDMDHENMFWYRQDPGLGLRLIYFSYDVKMKEKGDIPEGYSVSREKKERFSLILESASTNQTSMYLCASSLYATRANSPLHFGNGTRLTVT.

V usage is TRBV24-1 and J usage is TRBJ2-2, with 11 bases identical to TRBD1. The CDR3 is 18 amino acids. With 5 bases clipped from V and 1 base from J, the junction kept 8 bases outside the gene matches. Germline V gives CDR1 KGHDR, CDR2 SFDVKD. The CDR3 DNA sequence: TGTGCCACCAGTGGCCGGGGACAGGGGGTATTGAACACCGGGGAGCTGTTTTTT. Translation gives CATSGRGQGVLNTGELFF.

The CDR3 protein is CASSRGGQGAGYTF. The CDR3 DNA is TGTGCCAGCAGCAGAGGGGGACAGGGGGCCGGCTACACCTTC. V gene TRBV3-1 (or the pseudogene TRBV3-2) combines with J gene TRBJ1-2; 12 bases fit TRBD1. The junction had 6 bases not matched to a gene; V was cut back by 5 bases and J by 8 bases. This CDR3 comprises 14 residues. Germline-derived CDR1 and CDR2 are LGHDT and YNNKEL (reference sequence).

The chain uses TRBV29-1 and TRBJ2-2, with D perhaps matching TRBD2 (6 bases). The germline gives CDR1 SQVTM, CDR2 ANQGSEA. The CDR3 contains 13 residues. Trimming took off 7 bases at V and 5 bases at J, with 14 bases between the two ends. CDR3 sequence reads: CSAWTLATGELFF. DNA for the CDR3: TGCAGCGCCTGGACCCTAGCGACCGGGGAGCTGTTTTTT.

The rearrangement joins TRBV18 to TRBJ2-7; D not resolved. Between the trimmed V and J ends, which lost 0 bases and 0 bases, there was a span of 9 bases. The CDR3 covers 15 residues. Germline loops: CDR1 KGHSH, CDR2 LQKENI. CDR3 nucleotide sequence: TGTGCCAGCTCACCACCCTCACAGTACTCCTACGAGCAGTACTTC. Translation gives CASSPPSQYSYEQYF.